These 18 T cell receptor beta chains share one sample of origin, sequenced in a study of Ad26.COV2.S vaccination and SARS-CoV-2 variants. Repertoires were generated with immunoSEQ multiplex PCR, while TCRdb's copy carries only in-frame clones and drops some. Among approximately 460,000 clones listed, around 89% were seen once. Sample treatment: roughly 20 received Ad26.COV2.S at low or high dose, single or two shots; several received placebo; per-sample allocation not given. Collection of samples fell on day 63 after the first vaccine or placebo injection. This specimen consisted of peripheral blood, obtained in a trial of Ad26.COV2.S vaccine versus placebo. Every receptor here comes from a person between 18 and 60 years old who received the Ad26.COV2.S COVID-19 vaccine or a placebo.

Written as DNA, the CDR3 is TGTGCCAGCAGCTTAGCGGGTCCGGACACTGAAGCTTTCTTT. Translation: CASSLAGPDTEAFF. V and J are TRBV7-8 and TRBJ1-1; D not certain. V lost 0 bases to trimming and J lost 3 bases, with 8 bases between them. Germline-derived CDR1 and CDR2 are SGHVS and FQNEAQ. This CDR3 is built from 14 residues.

The chain joins TRBV19 to TRBJ1-5; tentative D call: TRBD1 (5 bases). CDR3 length equals 15 residues. Germline V gene data show CDR1 as LNHDA and CDR2 as SQIVND (reference sequence). Trimming left V 0 bases short and J 7 bases short, with 13 bases between. The CDR3 nucleotides read TGTGCCAGTAGTATAGATCGGGGGTTACACCAGCCCCAGCATTTT. The encoded protein is CASSIDRGLHQPQHF. The entire variable domain, with the rest obtained from reference TRBV19 and TRBJ1-5, is as follows: DGGITQSPKYLFRKEGQNVTLSCEQNLNHDAMYWYRQDPGQGLRLIYYSQIVNDFQKGDIAEGYSVSREKKESFPLTVTSAQKNPTAFYLCASSIDRGLHQPQHFGDGTRLSIL.

This clone was seen only a few times. The rearrangement links TRBV27 to TRBJ1-5; possibly TRBD1 for D (5 bases). The CDR3 contains 16 residues. Germline lookup yields CDR1 MNHEY and CDR2 SMNVEV (reference sequence). The V end lost 6 bases, the J end lost 5 bases, and 20 bases lay between the germline ends. CDR3: CASSVGGGVRYQPQHF. The CDR3 DNA reads TGTGCCAGCAGCGTTGGGGGAGGGGTCCGGTATCAGCCCCAGCATTTT.

The chain carries TRBV12-3 or TRBV12-4 and TRBJ2-7; no clear D. V was trimmed by 3 bases and J by 6 bases, leaving 12 bases between them. The CDR3 has 13 amino acids. The CDR3 DNA is TGTGCCAGCAGTTTTGAATGGCGAGGCGAGCAGTACTTC. It encodes CASSFEWRGEQYF.

The V call is TRBV7-9, the J call TRBJ2-5; D is perhaps TRBD1 or TRBD2 (6 bases each). V was pared by 11 bases and J by 5 bases, with 15 bases between. Germline CDR1 reads SEHNR; CDR2 reads FQNEAQ (reference sequence). The CDR3 is 12 amino acids. The chain's CDR3 is CADRGGLETQYF. The CDR3 bases are TGTGCCGACCGAGGGGGGTTGGAGACCCAGTACTTC.

The chain combines TRBV6-5 with TRBJ1-1, with D maybe TRBD1 (6 bases). This CDR3 region has 13 residues. CDR1 and CDR2 from the germline V gene are MNHEY and SVGAGI. Trimming pared 6 bases from V and 7 bases from J, leaving 15 bases between. CDR3 in DNA: TGTGCCAGCAGATACAACAGGGCCGGTGAAGCTTTCTTT. This translates into CASRYNRAGEAFF.

The chain uses TRBV19 and TRBJ1-3; no clear D gene. The CDR3 length is 13 residues. V was pared by 5 bases and J by 8 bases, with 13 bases between. Germline V lookup: CDR1 LNHDA, CDR2 SQIVND (reference sequence). The CDR3 here is CASSLRIEDTIYF. CDR3 sequence (DNA): TGTGCCAGTAGTCTTCGAATTGAGGACACCATATATTTT.

This clone was found a few times. The chain is built from TRBV24-1 and TRBJ1-5, with a tentative D call TRBD1 (5 bases). The V and J ends lost 3 bases and 7 bases respectively, with 15 bases between them. The CDR3 covers 15 residues. Per germline, CDR1 KGHDR and CDR2 SFDVKD. CDR3 sequence reads: CATSDALTEGQPQHF. CDR3 coding DNA: TGTGCCACCAGTGATGCGCTGACAGAAGGACAGCCCCAGCATTTT.

The rearrangement links TRBV2 to TRBJ2-1; the match to TRBD2 covers 10 bases. CDR1 SNHLY and CDR2 FYNNEI come from the germline V gene. The CDR3 extends over 14 amino acids. V dropped 7 bases and J dropped 7; count of bases not matched to a gene: 7. CDR3 coding DNA: TGTGCCAGCAAACAGCGGGGGGGCCCGAATGAGCAGTTCTTC. Amino acids: CASKQRGGPNEQFF.

V is TRBV28 and J is TRBJ2-7; D is uncertain. Trimming took off 5 bases at V and 3 bases at J, with 8 bases between the two ends. This CDR3 is 12 amino acids long. The germline V gene has CDR1 MDHEN and CDR2 SYDVKM. The CDR3 DNA reads TGTGCCAGCAGTCTCCGACTCTACGAGCAGTACTTC. Translated: CASSLRLYEQYF.

The rearrangement links TRBV11-2 to TRBJ1-2; D might be TRBD1 (6 bases). The CDR3 sequence is 13 residues long. Trimming removed 4 bases from V and 7 bases from J, with 13 bases in between. The V gene's germline CDR1 is SGHAT and CDR2 FQNNGV. The CDR3 coding sequence is TGTGCCAGCAGCTCGAACAGGGTTCGTGGCTACACCTTC. Amino acid sequence: CASSSNRVRGYTF.

The J gene is TRBJ1-1, the V gene TRBV29-1; 8 bases are shared with TRBD1. V gave up 6 bases and J gave up 2 bases; unmatched junction bases: 11. This CDR3 is built from 15 residues. The germline gives CDR1 SQVTM, CDR2 ANQGSEA. The CDR3 DNA follows: TGCAGCGTCCCAGGACAGGGCCTACTAAACACTGAAGCTTTCTTT. Protein sequence: CSVPGQGLLNTEAFF.

This rearrangement joins TRBV6-6 to TRBJ1-5; no firm D call. Germline V gene data show CDR1 as MNHNY and CDR2 as SVGAGI (reference sequence). V was shortened by 2 bases and J by 0 bases, with 11 bases between the two germline ends. This CDR3 has 16 amino acids. The CDR3: CASSYLSSPSNQPQHF. CDR3 DNA: TGTGCCAGCAGTTACCTCTCATCCCCTAGCAATCAGCCCCAGCATTTT.

This sequence joins TRBV25-1 and TRBJ2-7; 8 bases map to TRBD1. CDR3 size: 14 residues. Trimming at V came to 1 base and at J to 4 bases, leaving 3 bases not matched to a gene. Germline CDR1 MGHDK, CDR2 SYGVNS. CDR3 bases: TGTGCCAGCAGTGAATGGGACAGGAATTACGAGCAGTACTTC. The encoded protein is CASSEWDRNYEQYF.

The chain recombines TRBV6-6 with TRBJ2-2; D is perhaps TRBD1 or TRBD2 (5 bases each). Trimming cost V 10 bases and J 2 bases, with 11 bases left between them. The CDR3 runs to 13 residues. The germline V gene encodes CDR1 MNHNY and CDR2 SVGAGI (reference sequence). In DNA, the CDR3 is TGTGCCAACCGGGACCAAAACACCGGGGAGCTGTTTTTT. Translated, it gives CANRDQNTGELFF.

V is TRBV11-2 and J is TRBJ2-6, with 8 positions matching TRBD1. Germline V gene data show CDR1 as SGHAT and CDR2 as FQNNGV. This CDR3 comprises 16 residues. J lost 2 bases, V lost 5 bases, and 5 bases had no gene match. CDR3: CASSRGTGPGANVLTF. The CDR3 bases are TGTGCCAGCAGCCGCGGGACAGGACCTGGGGCCAACGTCCTGACTTTC. The full variable domain, in which reference TRBV11-2 and TRBJ2-6 provide the parts outside the CDR3, is EAGVAQSPRYKIIEKRQSVAFWCNPISGHATLYWYQQILGQGPKLLIQFQNNGVVDDSQLPKDRFSAERLKGVDSTLKIQPAKLEDSAVYLCASSRGTGPGANVLTFGAGSRLTVL.

The chain has TRBV5-1 and TRBJ2-3; D possibly corresponds to TRBD1 (6 bases). The V end was cut by 5 bases, the J end by 1 base, with 20 bases between. This CDR3 comprises 17 residues. Per the germline V gene, CDR1 is SGHRS and CDR2 is YFSETQ. CDR3 nucleotides: TGCGCCAGCAGAAGACAGGCCGGTCAGACCGGCACAGATACGCAGTATTTT. Protein sequence: CASRRQAGQTGTDTQYF.

CDR3 loop: CASSLLSGERPQYF. CDR3 coding DNA: TGTGCCAGCAGCTTATTGTCGGGCGAGAGGCCCCAGTACTTC. The rearrangement uses TRBV7-6 and TRBJ2-5; no clear D gene. V was clipped by 2 bases and J by 9 bases, with 16 bases between them. CDR1 SGHVS and CDR2 FNYEAQ come from the germline V gene. The CDR3 totals 14 residues.